This T cell receptor (beta chain) originates from a study of human T cells and chemical hapten exposure. About the study: Diphenylcyclopropenone was administered weekly to the scalp of patients throughout the roughly 24-week study.

Trimming shortened V by 2 bases and J by 5 bases, and 9 bases separated the two germline ends. CDR3 length: 13 residues. CDR1 and CDR2 (germline): LGHNT, FRNRAP. Described time point: pre-sensitization, week 0. Regarding treatment: therapeutic diphenylcyclopropenone sensitization with weekly scalp DPC. TCRdb passed the RACE reads through MiXCR, listing each CDR3 protein once. Here the sample spans approximately 370,000 distinct CDR3 sequences, approximately 5% being singletons. This clonotype came up a few times. The rearrangement joins TRBV12-5 to TRBJ1-2, with no clear D. The specimen was whole blood, collected in connection with sensitization to the hapten diphenylcyclopropenone (DPC). This sequence was found in a woman younger than 30 with alopecia areata. Some clones in this sample may be carry-over from other donors' samples. The CDR3, as DNA: TGTGCTAGTGGTTTGAACCTAAGTTATGGCTACACCTTC. As protein: CASGLNLSYGYTF.